This T cell receptor (beta chain) was recovered during a study of T cell responses to AZD1222 COVID-19 vaccine. Looked up from germline, CDR1 is MNHEY and CDR2 is SVGAGI. The V end lost 6 bases, the J end lost 3 bases, and 12 bases lay between the germline ends. This CDR3 has 15 residues. Sequenced by immunoSEQ multiplex PCR; TCRdb stores in-frame clones only, minus some. Of about 150,000 clones listed, around 93% are singletons. This sequence originates from an adult in good health. The chain recombines TRBV6-5 with TRBJ1-6; no firm D call. Sequences were derived from peripheral blood, sampled on day 0 of AZD1222 vaccination. CDR3: CASRYDEHYNSPLHF. The DNA for the CDR3 is TGTGCCAGCAGATACGATGAACACTATAATTCACCCCTCCACTTT.